A single T cell receptor beta chain is shown here with its context. Sequencing targeted TCR beta in blood CD8+ and CD4+ T cells. TEMRA cells were enriched by FACS, and CD4+ and CD8+ T cells were negatively isolated. An amount of RNA that ranged from roughly 0.5 to 1 ug was reverse transcribed with random hexamers. TCRdb ran MiXCR on the immunoSEQ multiplex PCR reads and lists one entry per CDR3 protein. The repertoire holds 300,000 to 350,000 distinct CDR3 sequences, with 90% to 95% as singletons. These data come from a study of CD8 T cells in Susac syndrome. This CDR3 spans 14 amino acids. Unmatched junction bases numbered 5, after V lost 4 bases and J lost 5 bases. Germline V gene sequence: CDR1 SNHLY, CDR2 FYNNEI.

The material sequenced was CD4+ T cells from PBMCs. The receptor comes from a human donor with multiple sclerosis. This chain uses TRBV2 with TRBJ2-3; 8 positions agree with TRBD2. The CDR3 DNA reads as TGTGCCAGCAGTGTAGGGACTAGGATAGATACGCAGTATTTT. Translating gives CASSVGTRIDTQYF.